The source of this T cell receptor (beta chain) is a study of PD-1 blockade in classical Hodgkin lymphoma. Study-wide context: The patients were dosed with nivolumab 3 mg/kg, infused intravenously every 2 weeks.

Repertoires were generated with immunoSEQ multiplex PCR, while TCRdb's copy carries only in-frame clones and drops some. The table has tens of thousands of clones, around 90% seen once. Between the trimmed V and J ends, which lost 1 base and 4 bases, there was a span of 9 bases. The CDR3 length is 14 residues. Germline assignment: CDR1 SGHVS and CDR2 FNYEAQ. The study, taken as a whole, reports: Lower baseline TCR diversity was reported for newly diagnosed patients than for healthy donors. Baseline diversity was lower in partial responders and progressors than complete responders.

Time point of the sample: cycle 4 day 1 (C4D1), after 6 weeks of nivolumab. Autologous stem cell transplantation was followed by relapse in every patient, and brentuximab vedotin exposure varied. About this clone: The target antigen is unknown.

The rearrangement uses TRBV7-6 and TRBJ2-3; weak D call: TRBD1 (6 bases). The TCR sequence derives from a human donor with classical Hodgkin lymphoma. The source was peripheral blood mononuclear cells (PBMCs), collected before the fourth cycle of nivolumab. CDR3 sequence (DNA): TGTGCCAGCAGCTTAGGGACAGCATCAGATACGCAGTATTTT. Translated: CASSLGTASDTQYF.